The clone carrying this T cell receptor (beta chain) appeared a few times. The source of the sample is a study of blood T cell repertoires in COVID-19. The overall study: Samples came from the United States, Italy and Spain, spanning acute and convalescent COVID-19. Nucleic acid was either cDNA or gDNA, and it came from T cells, B-cell-depleted T cells, or PBMCs.

The table came from immunoSEQ multiplex PCR; TCRdb's copy has only in-frame clones and leaves some out. Of roughly 160,000 clones in the sample, approximately 91% were seen once. The source material was peripheral blood. This receptor was obtained from a man aged 50-59 years with acute or convalescent COVID-19.

The CDR3 bases are TGTGCCACCAGCCGACGGACAGGGAGGACAGATGAGCAGTTCTTC. The encoded protein is CATSRRTGRTDEQFF. This chain uses TRBV15 with TRBJ2-1, with 8 bases aligning to TRBD1. The V gene end was trimmed by 5 bases and the J gene end by 8 bases; junction bases not matched to a gene: 11. The germline V gene encodes CDR1 LNHNV and CDR2 YYDKDF (reference sequence). The CDR3 loop spans 15 amino acids.